One sample yielded the 18 T cell receptor beta chains listed below, sequenced in a study of identical twins. TCRdb recomputed calls from the 5' RACE reads with MiXCR, one row per CDR3 protein. The sample carries 450,000 or so distinct CDR3 sequences, 14% recorded once. The sample was also reused in another study, on yellow fever vaccine responses in identical twins.

The sequenced sample was CD4+ T cells sorted from blood. These receptors were obtained from a woman between 18 and 29 years old in good health.

The chain has TRBV5-1 and TRBJ2-7; D possibly uses TRBD1 or TRBD2 (5 bases each). From germline, CDR1 is SGHRS and CDR2 YFSETQ. The CDR3 sequence is 14 residues long. Trimming left V 4 bases short and J 3 bases short, with 14 bases between. The CDR3 loop reads CASSRTSRGYEQYF. The CDR3 region has the DNA TGCGCCAGCAGCCGGACATCTCGGGGCTACGAGCAGTACTTC.

This clonotype was picked up many times. The rearrangement joins TRBV29-1 to TRBJ1-1; D remains unclear. The germline CDR1 and CDR2 sequences are SQVTM and ANQGSEA. The CDR3 has 13 amino acids. V dropped 5 bases and J dropped 2 bases, with 12 bases sitting between them. CDR3 nucleotide sequence: TGCAGCGTTCTCCGCAGGACTAACACTGAAGCTTTCTTT. Translating it yields CSVLRRTNTEAFF.

This clonotype has more than one count but fewer than ten. This chain joins TRBV12-3 or TRBV12-4 and TRBJ2-2; D is possibly TRBD1 (5 bases). This CDR3 region has 13 residues. The V end lost 9 bases, the J end lost 6 bases, and 14 bases lay between the germline ends. The CDR3 coding sequence is TGTGCCAGTTACCTTCAGGGCGCCGGGGAGCTGTTTTTT. Its translation: CASYLQGAGELFF.

This chain connects TRBV10-3 to TRBJ2-5; no definite D call. This CDR3 is built from 13 residues. Germline lookup yields CDR1 ENHRY and CDR2 SYGVKD. Trimming shortened V by 6 bases and J by 1 base, and 9 bases separated the two germline ends. The CDR3 sequence: CAISTRPQETQYF. As DNA, the CDR3 is TGTGCCATCAGCACTCGCCCCCAAGAGACCCAGTACTTC.

This clonotype was observed a handful of times. This chain connects TRBV11-2 to TRBJ2-5; 7 bases map to TRBD1. The CDR3 is 14 residues long. The germline V gene has CDR1 SGHAT and CDR2 FQNNGV. With V trimmed by 5 bases and J by 5 bases, 8 bases remained unmatched. CDR3 protein: CASSLTGLTETQYF. The CDR3 coding sequence is TGTGCCAGCAGCCTGACAGGGCTTACGGAGACCCAGTACTTC.

The chain couples TRBV2 to TRBJ2-5; TRBD1 matches at 8 bases. The CDR3 contains 14 residues. Germline-derived CDR1 and CDR2 are SNHLY and FYNNEI. J gave up 4 bases and V 7 bases, and 8 bases lay outside the gene matches. The CDR3 loop reads CASTWTGWRETQYF. For the CDR3, the DNA is TGTGCCAGCACCTGGACAGGGTGGAGAGAGACCCAGTACTTC.

This clonotype turned up a few times. The chain combines TRBV7-9 with TRBJ1-3; D remains ambiguous. Germline-derived CDR1 and CDR2 are SEHNR and FQNEAQ (reference sequence). Trimming shortened V by 3 bases and J by 0 bases, and 12 bases separated the two germline ends. The CDR3 totals 16 residues. For the CDR3, the DNA is TGTGCCAGCAGCTTGTGGTCCGGCAACTCTGGAAACACCATATATTTT. Residues: CASSLWSGNSGNTIYF.

This chain connects TRBV29-1 to TRBJ1-4; a possible D gene is TRBD1 (5 bases). There are 15 residues in the CDR3. The germline V gene encodes CDR1 SQVTM and CDR2 ANQGSEA. Trimming left V 8 bases short and J 5 bases short, with 21 bases between. The CDR3 reads CSIWDRSFQNEKLFF. The CDR3 region has the DNA TGCAGCATTTGGGACCGCTCGTTTCAGAATGAAAAACTGTTTTTT.

This clonotype has at least ten counts. The chain recombines TRBV12-3 or TRBV12-4 with TRBJ2-3; 7 bases are shared with TRBD2. V gave up 4 bases and J gave up 4 bases; unmatched junction bases: 5. The CDR3 spans 14 residues. CDR3 in amino acids: CASSSTSPSDTQYF. In DNA, the CDR3 is TGTGCCAGCAGTTCGACTAGCCCATCAGATACGCAGTATTTT.

This clonotype has only a few counts. V usage is TRBV3-1 and J usage is TRBJ2-7, with 8 bases lining up with TRBD2. V trimming: 4 bases; J trimming: 1 base; junction bases outside the gene matches: 9. CDR3 size: 16 residues. Germline CDR1 and CDR2: LGHDT and YNNKEL (reference sequence). The CDR3: CASSRGRGGPSYEQYF. CDR3 sequence (DNA): TGTGCCAGCAGCCGGGGTCGGGGGGGTCCTTCCTACGAGCAGTACTTC.

This clonotype was counted only a few times. The CDR3 protein is CASSLQNYYEQFF. The CDR3, as DNA: TGTGCCAGCAGCTTACAAAATTACTATGAGCAGTTCTTC. The rearrangement uses TRBV5-6 and TRBJ2-1, with D hard to call. CDR1 and CDR2 (germline): SGHDT, YYEEEE. This CDR3 spans 13 amino acids. Trimming left V 2 bases short and J 8 bases short, with 11 bases between.

This clonotype has ten or more counts. The DNA of the CDR3 is TGTGCCATCAGGGAGGGACCCCAAGAGACCCAGTACTTC. Amino acid sequence: CAIREGPQETQYF. The chain links TRBV10-3 to TRBJ2-5, with D perhaps matching TRBD2 (6 bases). CDR3 length: 13 amino acids. The V and J ends lost 6 bases and 1 base respectively, with 9 bases between them. Germline V lookup: CDR1 ENHRY, CDR2 SYGVKD.

The chain recombines TRBV6-2 or TRBV6-3 with TRBJ2-5; D is undetermined. The V end was cut by 5 bases, the J end by 5 bases, with 9 bases between. The germline CDR1 and CDR2 sequences are MNHEY and SVGEGT. The CDR3 extends over 12 amino acids. In nucleotides, the CDR3 is TGTGCCAGCAGTCCCAGTGAGGAGACCCAGTACTTC. Protein: CASSPSEETQYF.

The rearrangement joins TRBV5-1 to TRBJ2-7; tentative D call: TRBD1 (6 bases). Germline V lookup: CDR1 SGHRS, CDR2 YFSETQ. V shed 0 bases and J shed 7 bases, with 8 bases lying between them. CDR3 length equals 12 residues. The CDR3 sequence: CASSLADREQYF. In DNA, the CDR3 is TGCGCCAGCAGCTTGGCCGACAGGGAGCAGTACTTC.

This clonotype was seen only a few times. The V and J genes are TRBV10-3 and TRBJ2-3; D unresolved. V shed 6 bases and J shed 2 bases, with 9 bases lying between them. The CDR3 contains 13 residues. From germline, CDR1 is ENHRY and CDR2 SYGVKD. The CDR3 DNA sequence: TGTGCCATCAGCGGACGGAACACAGATACGCAGTATTTT. Protein product: CAISGRNTDTQYF.

CDR3 DNA sequence: TGTGCCAGCAGTAGACTAGCGGGAGGCTCCTACGAGCAGTACTTC. This translates into CASSRLAGGSYEQYF. The chain is built from TRBV12-3 or TRBV12-4 and TRBJ2-7, with TRBD2 matching over 13 bases. V lost 5 bases, J lost 0 bases, and 1 base stayed unmatched. The CDR3 has 15 amino acids.

V and J are TRBV3-1 and TRBJ2-2; TRBD1 aligns across 8 bases. The CDR3 loop spans 18 amino acids. J lost 3 bases, V lost 6 bases, and 15 bases had no gene match. Germline values: CDR1 LGHDT, CDR2 YNNKEL (reference sequence). CDR3 bases: TGTGCCAGCAGGCGACGCGCGGACAGGGCCCTGGACACCGGGGAGCTGTTTTTT. Protein product: CASRRRADRALDTGELFF.

This clonotype has only a few counts. The chain employs TRBV28 and TRBJ1-4; 9 bases line up with TRBD1. The germline V gene encodes CDR1 MDHEN and CDR2 SYDVKM. This CDR3 contains 15 residues. The junction had 5 bases not matched to a gene; V was cut back by 2 bases and J by 7 bases. This CDR3 reads CASSLGTGRPEKLFF. CDR3 nucleotides: TGTGCCAGCAGTTTAGGGACAGGGCGCCCTGAAAAACTGTTTTTT.